Given below is one T cell receptor beta chain in context. Preparation of the TCRbeta library used unique molecular identifiers. MiXCR was run by TCRdb on the PCR reads, yielding one entry per CDR3 protein. The sample holds about 980,000 distinct CDR3 sequences, under 30% seen once. This sample is part of a study of T-cell reconstitution after alpha-beta-depleted transplantation in children. Sample: PBMCs, mostly from graft donor cells, taken 360 days after TCRalphabeta/CD19-depleted stem cell transplant. The sequence derives from a boy younger than two who had a stem cell transplant for SCID, so the T cells may come from the graft donor.

The CDR3 protein is CASSLLPSSNQPQHF. Written as DNA, the CDR3 is TGCGCCAGCAGCTTACTTCCTTCTAGCAATCAGCCCCAGCATTTT. The rearrangement links TRBV5-1 to TRBJ1-5, with D uncertain. Trimming took off 2 bases at V and 0 bases at J, with 9 bases between the two ends. CDR1 SGHRS and CDR2 YFSETQ come from the germline V gene. The CDR3 contains 15 residues.